This T cell receptor beta chain was sequenced during a study of blood T cell repertoires in COVID-19. Turning to the study itself: Material from acute and convalescent COVID-19 was sourced from the United States, Italy and Spain. From T cells, B-cell-depleted T cells, or PBMCs came the material, which was cDNA or gDNA.

Sequenced by immunoSEQ multiplex PCR; TCRdb stores in-frame clones only, minus some. The profile shows some 160,000 clones, around 84% of them singletons. The CDR3 covers 13 residues. After removal of 3 bases from V and 7 bases from J, the junction contained 5 bases not matched to a gene. CDR1 SGHDT and CDR2 YYEEEE come from the germline V gene. Enrolled through a virtual design, the participants were between about 18 and 100 years of age and came from about two dozen US areas. Recovery meant two consecutive negative NP/OP PCR tests, professional clearance, or resolved symptoms. The chain is built from TRBV5-6 and TRBJ1-1; TRBD1 agrees at 8 bases. Sequenced material: PBMCs or T cells enriched from blood (not recorded which). This TCR was recovered from a woman between 50 and 59 years old who had recovered from COVID-19. This CDR3 is CASSSGGEGEAFF. In DNA form, the CDR3 reads TGTGCCAGCAGCTCAGGGGGCGAAGGTGAAGCTTTCTTT. Variable domain in full (rest from reference TRBV5-6 and TRBJ1-1): DAGVTQSPTHLIKTRGQQVTLRCSPKSGHDTVSWYQQALGQGPQFIFQYYEEEERQRGNFPDRFSGHQFPNYSSELNVNALLLGDSALYLCASSSGGEGEAFFGQGTRLTVV.